This T cell receptor (beta chain) was recovered during a study of blood T cells in healthy people across ages. Study-wide results and caveats: Among long-lived donors, naive CD4+ cells were more numerous and diversity higher than in aged donors.

This clonotype has a handful of counts. Its antigen is still unknown. Together with a sample-barcoded 5' primer, a J-beta primer mix was included in a second PCR lasting 7 to 11 cycles. Each cDNA was tagged by a template-switch adaptor containing 12 random nucleotides. TCRdb redid the calling of the 5' RACE reads with MiXCR, one entry per CDR3 protein. The table lists around 990,000 distinct CDR3 sequences, 35% to 40% of them singletons. V lost 7 bases, J lost 3 bases, and 6 bases lay in between. Germline-derived CDR1 and CDR2 are SQVTM and ANQGSEA. This CDR3 region has 11 residues. Each individual donor underwent a draw of ten milliliters of peripheral blood. The amount of total RNA extracted per sample was at least 5.5 micrograms.

V and J are TRBV29-1 and TRBJ1-4, with no clear D. Input material: blood. The receptor was isolated from a man between 18 and 35 years old in good health. CDR3 nucleotides: TGCAGCGGAGGAGCTAATGAAAAACTGTTTTTT. This translates into CSGGANEKLFF.